Described below is a single TCR beta chain sequence and its context. Its target is unknown. These data come from a study of graft-versus-host responses after intestinal transplantation. This table comes from immunoSEQ multiplex PCR, and its TCRdb copy is limited to in-frame clones, with some not included. Of fewer than 110,000 clones in the sample, approximately 93% were seen once. Germline assignment: CDR1 MNHEY and CDR2 SMNVEV (reference sequence). The V end lost 5 bases, the J end lost 4 bases, and 14 bases lay between the germline ends. The CDR3 is made up of 14 amino acids. The V and J genes are TRBV27 and TRBJ1-1, with TRBD1 as a possible D gene (6 bases). This receptor was obtained from a human donor who received an intestinal transplant. The starting material was unstimulated CD8+ T cells sorted from spleen or lymph node cells, obtained before intestinal transplant. The CDR3 region is CASSPLGGGTEAFF. The CDR3 DNA reads as TGTGCCAGCAGTCCACTGGGAGGGGGCACTGAAGCTTTCTTT.